This T cell receptor beta chain was profiled in a study of cytomegalovirus exposure and HLA in healthy donors. Trimming removed 7 bases from V and 7 bases from J; junction bases left unmatched: 5. This CDR3 spans 14 amino acids. The germline V gene has CDR1 SEHNR and CDR2 FQNEAQ (reference sequence). The PCR used 60 Vbeta and 13 Jbeta primers. Sequencing was performed with immunoSEQ multiplex PCR; in TCRdb, only in-frame clones are kept and a portion is missing. Of roughly 120,000 clones in the sample, 8% to 9.5% were seen once. On this clone: No antigen is known for it.

Overall study results and limits: CMV serostatus was the sole immune exposure information available. Later, an analysis found that common viral pathogens appeared to be linked with several of the most significant clusters. In vitro work confirmed that a few CMV-associated chains recognize CMV antigens.

Although they were nominally healthy when sampled, donors likely had unrecorded immune exposures. The chain is built from TRBV7-9 and TRBJ2-1, with 12 bases identical to TRBD2. Sequences were obtained from PBMCs. This clonotype originated in a man between 35 and 55 years old in good health and CMV-seronegative. The CDR3 nucleotides are TGTGCCAGCAAAACTAGCGGGGGGCCTAATGAGCAGTTCTTC. The encoded protein is CASKTSGGPNEQFF.